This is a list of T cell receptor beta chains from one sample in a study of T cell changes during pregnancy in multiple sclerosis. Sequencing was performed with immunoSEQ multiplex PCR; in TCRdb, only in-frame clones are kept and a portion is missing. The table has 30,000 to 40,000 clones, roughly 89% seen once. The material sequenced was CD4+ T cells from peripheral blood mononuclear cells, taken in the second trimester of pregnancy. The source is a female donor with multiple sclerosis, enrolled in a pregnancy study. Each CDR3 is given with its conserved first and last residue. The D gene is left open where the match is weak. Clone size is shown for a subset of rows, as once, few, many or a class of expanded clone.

TGTGCCAGCAGCCTCTTCGGGACAGGGGCCGAAAAACTGTTTTTT | CASSLFGTGAEKLFF | 15 | NA | TRBD1 | TRBJ1-4 | TRBV7-2
TGTGCCAGCAGCTTTAGGGGACTAGCGGGAGATATCTCCTACAATGAGCAGTTCTTC | CASSFRGLAGDISYNEQFF | 19 | NA | TRBD2 | TRBJ2-1 | TRBV7-6
TGTGCCAGCAGTGTAACTAAAGGGAACACTGAAGCTTTCTTT | CASSVTKGNTEAFF | 14 | NA | NA | TRBJ1-1 | TRBV2
TGTGCCAGCAAATGGGGGGGACCACAAGAGACCCAGTACTTC | CASKWGGPQETQYF | 14 | NA | TRBD2 | TRBJ2-5 | TRBV2
TGTGCCAGCAGCCGGGACAGGCAGGGGACCCAGTACTTC | CASSRDRQGTQYF | 13 | NA | TRBD1 | TRBJ2-5 | TRBV7-2
TGCAGCGTCCTAGCGGGAGGAGAGACCCAGTACTTC | CSVLAGGETQYF | 12 | NA | TRBD2 | TRBJ2-5 | TRBV29-1
TGTGCCAGCGCCTCTCAGGGTACGACTAATGAAAAACTGTTTTTT | CASASQGTTNEKLFF | 15 | NA | NA | TRBJ1-4 | TRBV18
TGCGCCAGCAGCGTGGACAGGGGCATGAACACTGAAGCTTTCTTT | CASSVDRGMNTEAFF | 15 | NA | TRBD1 | TRBJ1-1 | TRBV5-1
TGTGCCAGCAGTTACTCCGGCATTCAGTACTTC | CASSYSGIQYF | 11 | NA | NA | TRBJ2-4 | TRBV6-5
TGTGCCAGCTCACCTCTGCTCACTAGCGGGAGTACTGAGCAGTTCTTC | CASSPLLTSGSTEQFF | 16 | NA | TRBD2 | TRBJ2-1 | TRBV18
TGCGCCAGCAGCGACGACAGGACGTACGAGCAGTACTTC | CASSDDRTYEQYF | 13 | once | NA | TRBJ2-7 | TRBV5-1
TGTGCCAGCAGCTTAGCCAGGGATGGAGAAAAACTGTTTTTT | CASSLARDGEKLFF | 14 | NA | NA | TRBJ1-4 | TRBV7-9
TGTGCCAGCAGCTTAGTACAGGGGGCGCCGTCCGAGCAGTACTTC | CASSLVQGAPSEQYF | 15 | NA | TRBD1 | TRBJ2-7 | TRBV11-1
TGTGCCATCAGTGAGTCCCAGGATCTGAACACTGAAGCTTTCTTT | CAISESQDLNTEAFF | 15 | NA | NA | TRBJ1-1 | TRBV10-3
TGTGCCAGCAGCCAGACTACGAACACCATATATTTT | CASSQTTNTIYF | 12 | few | NA | TRBJ1-3 | TRBV7-9
TGCGCCAGCAGCCAAGATCTCGGCTATGGCTACACCTTC | CASSQDLGYGYTF | 13 | NA | NA | TRBJ1-2 | TRBV4-3
TGCAGCGTTGAATTTGCGGGGGGCTGGGGTGCCGAGCAGTACTTC | CSVEFAGGWGAEQYF | 15 | NA | TRBD2 | TRBJ2-7 | TRBV29-1
TGTGCCAGCAGCTTTAACTTCCCAGGGGTTTCCTACGAGCAGTACTTC | CASSFNFPGVSYEQYF | 16 | NA | NA | TRBJ2-7 | TRBV11-2
TGTGCCAGCAGCTCGGTGCAGGGAAGGACAGATACGCAGTATTTT | CASSSVQGRTDTQYF | 15 | once | NA | TRBJ2-3 | TRBV5-4
TGTGCCAGCAGGCGGGGACTAGGAGCCTACGAGCAGTACTTC | CASRRGLGAYEQYF | 14 | NA | TRBD2 | TRBJ2-7 | TRBV7-2
TGTGCCACAGGGACAGGGAACACTGAAGCTTTCTTT | CATGTGNTEAFF | 12 | NA | TRBD1 | TRBJ1-1 | TRBV5-4
TGTGCCAGCAGCCAAGGGACTAGCGGGATGATAGTGGACTTC | CASSQGTSGMIVDF | 14 | NA | TRBD2 | TRBJ2-7 | TRBV14
TGTGCCATCAGTGAGTCGATGGGAAGACAGACTAATGAAAAACTGTTTTTT | CAISESMGRQTNEKLFF | 17 | NA | NA | TRBJ1-4 | TRBV10-3
TGTGCCAGTAGTATCTTTAGAACGACAGAGCAGTACTTC | CASSIFRTTEQYF | 13 | NA | NA | TRBJ2-7 | TRBV19
TGTGCCAGCAGTCCGGACAGGGCATACGAGCAGTACTTC | CASSPDRAYEQYF | 13 | NA | TRBD1 | TRBJ2-7 | TRBV27
TGTGCCAGCAGCCAAGATTACGGGAGCGACTATGGCTACACCTTC | CASSQDYGSDYGYTF | 15 | few | NA | TRBJ1-2 | TRBV4-2
TGTGCCAGCAGCTTCGGGACTAGCGGGAGGAGAGGAGAGACCCAGTACTTC | CASSFGTSGRRGETQYF | 17 | NA | TRBD2 | TRBJ2-5 | TRBV13
TGCGCCAGCAGCTTTAAAAGGCCAGGGTACGAGCAGTACTTC | CASSFKRPGYEQYF | 14 | NA | NA | TRBJ2-7 | TRBV5-1
TGTGCCAGCTCACCGGGGACTGGAACCACAGATACGCAGTATTTT | CASSPGTGTTDTQYF | 15 | NA | NA | TRBJ2-3 | TRBV18
TGTGCCAGCAGCGGAGATCTAGCGGGAGGTTGGAATGAGCAGTTCTTC | CASSGDLAGGWNEQFF | 16 | NA | TRBD2 | TRBJ2-1 | TRBV9
TGTGCTAGTGGTTTGCCCCACCGGGACAGGGAGTTCTGGGAGACCCAGTACTTC | CASGLPHRDREFWETQYF | 18 | NA | TRBD1 | TRBJ2-5 | TRBV12-5
TGTGCCAGCAGCCGCTACGGGACAGGCGCTCCCTATGGCTACACCTTC | CASSRYGTGAPYGYTF | 16 | once | TRBD1 | TRBJ1-2 | TRBV5-4
TGTGCCAGCAGTCCACAGGGGGCTCGGGGAAACACCATATATTTT | CASSPQGARGNTIYF | 15 | NA | TRBD1 | TRBJ1-3 | TRBV28
TGTGCCAGCAGTTTGTTTTCGGGGGTAACTGAAGCTTTCTTT | CASSLFSGVTEAFF | 14 | NA | NA | TRBJ1-1 | TRBV28
TGTGCCAGCAGCGTTACAGGGACGGCGGGTGAGCAGTACTTC | CASSVTGTAGEQYF | 14 | NA | NA | TRBJ2-7 | TRBV7-3
TGTGCCAGCAGTAAGACAGGGGGTGGCACTGAAGCTTTCTTT | CASSKTGGGTEAFF | 14 | few | TRBD1 | TRBJ1-1 | TRBV6-5
TGTGCCAGCACGCCAGAAACAGATACGCAGTATTTT | CASTPETDTQYF | 12 | NA | NA | TRBJ2-3 | TRBV2
TGTGCCAGCAGCTTAACCGGGACAGGGATAGCCAAAAACATTCAGTACTTC | CASSLTGTGIAKNIQYF | 17 | NA | TRBD1 | TRBJ2-4 | TRBV7-3
TGTGCCAGCAGCTCCCTCGCTAGCGGGAGCTCCTACGAGCAGTACTTC | CASSSLASGSSYEQYF | 16 | NA | TRBD2 | TRBJ2-7 | TRBV7-6
TGTGCCAGCAGCCAACGTTATGGGAGGGAGAACACTGAAGCTTTCTTT | CASSQRYGRENTEAFF | 16 | NA | NA | TRBJ1-1 | TRBV5-6
TGTGCCAGTAGTATACGGCAGGGGGATGGCTACACCTTC | CASSIRQGDGYTF | 13 | NA | TRBD1 | TRBJ1-2 | TRBV19
TGTGCCAGTAAGACCGACAGGCCCGGTTCACCCCTCCACTTT | CASKTDRPGSPLHF | 14 | NA | NA | TRBJ1-6 | TRBV19
TGCGCCAGCAGCTTGGCCGGAGAGAGATTCGTGAGCTACACCTTC | CASSLAGERFVSYTF | 15 | NA | NA | TRBJ1-2 | TRBV5-1
TGCGCCAGCAGCCCGGGACTAGCGGGAGAGACCCAGTACTTC | CASSPGLAGETQYF | 14 | NA | TRBD2 | TRBJ2-5 | TRBV5-1
TGTGCCAGCAGCGTAGCCCAGGGCACTGAAGCTTTCTTT | CASSVAQGTEAFF | 13 | NA | NA | TRBJ1-1 | TRBV9
TGTGCCAGCAGTACAAACAGGGGGGTGGCCTCTGGGGCCAACGTCCTGACTTTC | CASSTNRGVASGANVLTF | 18 | NA | TRBD1 | TRBJ2-6 | TRBV28
TGTGCCAGCAGTTCGGGACAGTTATCCTACGAGCAGTACTTC | CASSSGQLSYEQYF | 14 | NA | TRBD1 | TRBJ2-7 | TRBV7-9
TGTGCCAGCGGACAGGTCGGCTACGAGCAGTACTTC | CASGQVGYEQYF | 12 | few | TRBD1 | TRBJ2-7 | TRBV27